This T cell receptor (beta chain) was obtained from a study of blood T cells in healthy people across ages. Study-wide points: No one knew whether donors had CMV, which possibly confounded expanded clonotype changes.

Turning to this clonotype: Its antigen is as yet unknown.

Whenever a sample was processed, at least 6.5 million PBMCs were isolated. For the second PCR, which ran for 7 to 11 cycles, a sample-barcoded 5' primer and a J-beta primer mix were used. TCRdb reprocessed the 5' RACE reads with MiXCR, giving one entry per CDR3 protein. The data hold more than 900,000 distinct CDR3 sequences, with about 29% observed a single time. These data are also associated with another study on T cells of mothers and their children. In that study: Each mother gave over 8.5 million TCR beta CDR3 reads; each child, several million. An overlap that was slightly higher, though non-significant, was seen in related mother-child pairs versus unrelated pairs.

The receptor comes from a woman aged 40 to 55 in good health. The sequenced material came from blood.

The CDR3 spells CSVQPGRNTEAFF. For the CDR3, the DNA is TGCAGCGTTCAGCCAGGACGGAACACTGAAGCTTTCTTT. V gene TRBV29-1 combines with J gene TRBJ1-1, with D unclear. Per the germline V gene, CDR1 is SQVTM and CDR2 is ANQGSEA. The CDR3 sequence is 13 residues long. V gave up 5 bases and J gave up 1 base, with 11 bases separating them.